This TCR beta chain was recovered during a study of blood T cell repertoires in COVID-19. Study information: The study drew acute and convalescent COVID-19 samples from the United States, Italy and Spain. Sources were T cells, B-cell-depleted T cells, or PBMCs; the material itself was cDNA or gDNA.

The CDR3 runs to 13 residues. Germline V gene sequence: CDR1 MDHEN, CDR2 SYDVKM. J gave up 3 bases and V 4 bases, and 2 bases lay outside the gene matches. Per the original data handling: How many nucleated cells were present was estimated from reference gene primer amplification. The method was immunoSEQ multiplex PCR; TCRdb's version includes in-frame clones alone and lacks a portion of them. The V and J calls and clone size were taken over from that table, and D and trimming were inferred from the DNA. The sample contains roughly 200,000 clones, approximately 92% of which appear only once. Clinical history reported by participants formed the basis on which cohorts were assigned.

The TCR was taken from a woman aged 35 to 49 with acute COVID-19. The sequenced sample consisted of PBMCs or T cells enriched from blood (not recorded which). J is TRBJ2-7 and V is TRBV28; 8 bases align to TRBD1. DNA for the CDR3: TGTGCCAGCAGTTCTGACAGGGGCTACGAGCAGTACTTC. Its protein product is CASSSDRGYEQYF.